A selection of T cell receptor beta chains follows, all from one sample in a study of blood T cell repertoires in COVID-19. The data were produced by immunoSEQ multiplex PCR, yet TCRdb's version contains in-frame clones alone and is incomplete. This sample has 250,000 to 350,000 clones, with approximately 90% found just once. The source material was PBMCs or T cells enriched from blood (not recorded which). All receptors come from a woman aged 25 to 39 who had recovered from COVID-19. The conserved cysteine and the conserved F or W are not part of the CDR3 here. The D gene is left open where the match is weak. Size is stated for part of the rows, as once, few or many counts, or as a class when the clone is expanded.

abundance | v_gene | d_gene | CDR3aa
. | TRBV5-8 | . | ASRGQGATEAF
. | TRBV5-4 | TRBD2 | ASSRPTSGPVHNTGELF
. | TRBV28 | . | ASSGPQGLSETQY
. | TRBV29-1 | TRBD2 | SVRLAGGYEQY
. | TRBV9 | . | ASSQRTGDEKLF
. | TRBV7-2 | . | ASSLAGGFAEAF
. | TRBV30 | TRBD1 | AWRGTGTVRETQY
once | TRBV18 | TRBD2 | ASSPPSGRAGTGELF
. | TRBV18 | TRBD2 | ASSPAGGGTDTQY
. | TRBV5-1 | . | ASQLTGEAYGYT
. | TRBV24-1 | TRBD1 | ATSEPGGLRDTQY
. | TRBV7-5 | . | ARSEHHTGELF
. | TRBV6-1 | . | ASSDEGGVTEAF
few | TRBV5-1 | . | ASSSSSGTDTQY
. | TRBV28 | TRBD1 | ASIGTGYYEQY
. | TRBV9 | . | ASSGAPGEDWSEQF
. | TRBV19 | . | ASSVHTDTQY
. | TRBV7-9 | TRBD1 | ASSQRGLGEKLF
. | TRBV7-7 | . | ASSCGGEGRSKNQPQH
. | TRBV7-3 | TRBD2 | ASSPGTSEYNEQF
. | TRBV24-1 | . | ATSATLQGSGNTIY
. | TRBV6-5 | TRBD1 | ASRQGAPYNEQF
. | TRBV5-1 | TRBD1 | ASSLGGRTIGQGAYEQY
. | TRBV5-4 | . | ASSLGASYNSPLH
. | TRBV28 | . | ASTPGYNSPLH
. | TRBV6-5 | . | ASSYSGLGSGNTIY
few | TRBV4-1 | . | ASSQNYWSEQY
. | TRBV7-2 | . | ASSSPDSNHQPQH
. | TRBV7-9 | TRBD2 | ASSFSGRGTYNEQF
. | TRBV19 | . | ASSLTSGDLNTEAF
. | TRBV7-9 | TRBD1 | ASSFGQGRSQETQY
. | TRBV7-2 | TRBD2 | ASSIKAGGVGNEQF
once | TRBV5-1 | . | ASSWGSNTEAF